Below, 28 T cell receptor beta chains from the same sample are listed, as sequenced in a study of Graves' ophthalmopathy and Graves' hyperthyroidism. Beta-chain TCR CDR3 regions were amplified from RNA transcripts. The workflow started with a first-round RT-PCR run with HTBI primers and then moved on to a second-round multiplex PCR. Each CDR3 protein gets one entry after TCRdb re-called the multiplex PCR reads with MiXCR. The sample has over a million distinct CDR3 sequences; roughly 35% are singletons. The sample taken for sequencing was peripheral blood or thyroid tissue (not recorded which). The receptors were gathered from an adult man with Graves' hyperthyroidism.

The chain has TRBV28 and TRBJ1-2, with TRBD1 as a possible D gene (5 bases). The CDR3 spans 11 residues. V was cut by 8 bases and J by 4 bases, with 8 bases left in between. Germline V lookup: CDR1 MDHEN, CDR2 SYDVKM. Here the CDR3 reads CASQGAYGYTF. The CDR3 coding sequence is TGTGCCAGCCAGGGTGCCTATGGCTACACCTTC.

CDR3 sequence (DNA): TGTGCCAGCTTCCCGGGACAGGGGACCTACGAGCAGTACTTC. It yields the protein CASFPGQGTYEQYF. This rearrangement joins TRBV6-2 or TRBV6-3 to TRBJ2-7, with 10 bases identical to TRBD1. The V gene end was trimmed by 8 bases and the J gene end by 2 bases; junction bases not matched to a gene: 6. Germline CDR1 is MNHEY and CDR2 is SVGEGT. The CDR3 totals 14 residues.

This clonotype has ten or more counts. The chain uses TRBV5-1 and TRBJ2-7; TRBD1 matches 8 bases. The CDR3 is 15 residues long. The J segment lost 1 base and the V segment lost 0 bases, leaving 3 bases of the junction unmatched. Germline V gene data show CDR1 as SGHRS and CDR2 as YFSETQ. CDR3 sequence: CASSLVTGDSYEQYF. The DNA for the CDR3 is TGCGCCAGCAGCTTGGTGACAGGGGATTCCTACGAGCAGTACTTC.

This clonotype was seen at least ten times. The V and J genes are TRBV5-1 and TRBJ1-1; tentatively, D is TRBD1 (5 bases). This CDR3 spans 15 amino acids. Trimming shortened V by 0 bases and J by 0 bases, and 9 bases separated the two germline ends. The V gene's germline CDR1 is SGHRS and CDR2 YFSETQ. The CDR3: CASSLAGVMNTEAFF. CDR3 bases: TGCGCCAGCAGCTTGGCGGGGGTTATGAACACTGAAGCTTTCTTT.

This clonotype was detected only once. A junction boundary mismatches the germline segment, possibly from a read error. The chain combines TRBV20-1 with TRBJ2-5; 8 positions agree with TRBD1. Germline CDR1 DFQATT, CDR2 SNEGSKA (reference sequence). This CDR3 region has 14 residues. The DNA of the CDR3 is TGCAGTGCGAGAGGACAGGGATTCTACGAGACCCAGTACTTC. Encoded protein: CSARGQGFYETQYF.

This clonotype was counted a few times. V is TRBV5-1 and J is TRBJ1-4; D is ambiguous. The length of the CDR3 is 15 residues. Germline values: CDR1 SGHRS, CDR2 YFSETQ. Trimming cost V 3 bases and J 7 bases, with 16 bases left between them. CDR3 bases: TGCGCCAGCAGCTGGGCAGAGGGCGCGACTGAAAAACTGTTTTTT. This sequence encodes CASSWAEGATEKLFF.

As DNA, the CDR3 is TGTGCCTGGAGTGTAGGAGATCAGCCCCAGCATTTT. Protein: CAWSVGDQPQHF. The chain couples TRBV30 to TRBJ1-5; D gene ambiguous. This CDR3 contains 12 residues. Germline values: CDR1 GTSNPN, CDR2 SVGIG (reference sequence). V was cut by 0 bases and J by 5 bases, with 5 bases left in between.

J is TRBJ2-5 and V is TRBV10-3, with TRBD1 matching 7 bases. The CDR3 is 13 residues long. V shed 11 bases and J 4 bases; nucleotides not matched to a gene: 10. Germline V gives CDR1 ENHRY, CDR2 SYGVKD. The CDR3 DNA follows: TGTGCCCCCACGAGGTCAGGGGGAGAGACCCAGTACTTC. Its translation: CAPTRSGGETQYF.

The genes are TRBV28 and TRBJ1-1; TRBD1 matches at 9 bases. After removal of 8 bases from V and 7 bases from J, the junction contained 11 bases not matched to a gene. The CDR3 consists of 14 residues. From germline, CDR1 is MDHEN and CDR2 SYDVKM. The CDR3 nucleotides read TGTGCCAGCGGACGGGGGACAGGGTACTTTGAAGCTTTCTTT. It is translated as CASGRGTGYFEAFF. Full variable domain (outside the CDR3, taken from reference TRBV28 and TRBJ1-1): DVKVTQSSRYLVKRTGEKVFLECVQDMDHENMFWYRQDPGLGLRLIYFSYDVKMKEKGDIPEGYSVSREKKERFSLILESASTNQTSMYLCASGRGTGYFEAFFGQGTRLTVV.

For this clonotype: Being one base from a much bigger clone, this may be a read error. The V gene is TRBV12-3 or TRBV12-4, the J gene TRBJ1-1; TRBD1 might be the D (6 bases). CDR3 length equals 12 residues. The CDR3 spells CASTGLSTGAFF. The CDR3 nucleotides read TGTGCCAGTACAGGGTTGTCCACTGGAGCTTTCTTT.

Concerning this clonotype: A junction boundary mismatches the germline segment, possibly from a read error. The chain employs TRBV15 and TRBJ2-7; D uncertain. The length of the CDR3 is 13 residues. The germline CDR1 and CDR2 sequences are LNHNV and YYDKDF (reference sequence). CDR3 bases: TGTGCCACCAACAGAGATGACACCCCTGAGCAGTACTTC. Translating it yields CATNRDDTPEQYF.

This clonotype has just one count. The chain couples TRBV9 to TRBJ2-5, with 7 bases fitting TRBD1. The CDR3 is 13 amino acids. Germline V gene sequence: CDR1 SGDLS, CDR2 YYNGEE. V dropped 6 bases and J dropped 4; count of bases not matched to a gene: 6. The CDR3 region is CASTRDSGETQYF. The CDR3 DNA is TGTGCCAGCACCCGGGACAGCGGAGAGACCCAGTACTTC. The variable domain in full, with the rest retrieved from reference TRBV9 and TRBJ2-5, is DSGVTQTPKHLITATGQRVTLRCSPRSGDLSVYWYQQSLDQGLQFLIQYYNGEERAKGNILERFSAQQFPDLHSELNLSSLELGDSALYFCASTRDSGETQYFGPGTRLLVL.

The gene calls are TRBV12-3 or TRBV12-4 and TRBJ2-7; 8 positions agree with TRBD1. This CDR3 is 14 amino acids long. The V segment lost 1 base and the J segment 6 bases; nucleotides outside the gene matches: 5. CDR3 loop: CASSLGTGYFEQYF. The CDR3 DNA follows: TGTGCCAGCAGTTTAGGGACAGGGTACTTCGAGCAGTACTTC.

CDR3 amino acids: CASSFRELNYGYTF. CDR3 sequence (DNA): TGTGCCAGCAGTTTCAGGGAACTTAACTATGGCTACACCTTC. The chain links TRBV2 to TRBJ1-2; possibly TRBD1 for D (5 bases). Germline V gene data show CDR1 as SNHLY and CDR2 as FYNNEI. The CDR3 contains 14 residues. The germline V and J ends were trimmed by 5 bases and 1 base, with 11 bases remaining between them. The full variable domain, in which reference TRBV2 and TRBJ1-2 provide the parts outside the CDR3, is EPEVTQTPSHQVTQMGQEVILRCVPISNHLYFYWYRQILGQKVEFLVSFYNNEISEKSEIFDDQFSVERPDGSNFTLKIRSTKLEDSAMYFCASSFRELNYGYTFGSGTRLTVV.

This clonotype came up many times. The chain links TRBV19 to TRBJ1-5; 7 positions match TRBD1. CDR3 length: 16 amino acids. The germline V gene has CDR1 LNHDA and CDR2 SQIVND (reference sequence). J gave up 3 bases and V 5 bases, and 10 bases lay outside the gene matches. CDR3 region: CASSAGQVALNQPQHF. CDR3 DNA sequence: TGTGCCAGTAGTGCCGGACAGGTTGCCCTCAATCAGCCCCAGCATTTT.

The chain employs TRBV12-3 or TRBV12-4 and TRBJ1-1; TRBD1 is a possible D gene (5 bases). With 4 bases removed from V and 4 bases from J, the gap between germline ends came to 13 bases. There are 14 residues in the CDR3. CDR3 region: CASSYSIRVTEAFF. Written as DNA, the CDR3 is TGTGCCAGCAGTTACTCGATCAGGGTCACTGAAGCTTTCTTT.

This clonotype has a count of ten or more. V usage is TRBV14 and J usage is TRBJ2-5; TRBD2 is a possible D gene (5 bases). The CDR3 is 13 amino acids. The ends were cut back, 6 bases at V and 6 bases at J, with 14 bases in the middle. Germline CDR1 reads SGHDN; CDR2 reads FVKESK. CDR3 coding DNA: TGTGCCAGCAGGAGAAGCGGTGGGAAGACCCAGTACTTC. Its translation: CASRRSGGKTQYF.

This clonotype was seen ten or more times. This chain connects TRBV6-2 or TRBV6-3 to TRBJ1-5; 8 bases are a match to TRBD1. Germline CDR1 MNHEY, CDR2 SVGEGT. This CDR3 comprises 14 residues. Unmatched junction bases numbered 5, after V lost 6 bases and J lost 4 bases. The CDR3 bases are TGTGCCAGCAGGCCTACAGGGGGGAATCAGCCCCAGCATTTT. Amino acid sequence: CASRPTGGNQPQHF.

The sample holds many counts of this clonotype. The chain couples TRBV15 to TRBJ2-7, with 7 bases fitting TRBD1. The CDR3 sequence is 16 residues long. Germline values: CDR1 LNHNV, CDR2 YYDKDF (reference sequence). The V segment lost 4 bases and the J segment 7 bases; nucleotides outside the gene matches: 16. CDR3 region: CATSIPGTADGREQYF. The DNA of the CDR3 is TGTGCCACCAGCATCCCTGGGACAGCGGATGGACGGGAGCAGTACTTC.

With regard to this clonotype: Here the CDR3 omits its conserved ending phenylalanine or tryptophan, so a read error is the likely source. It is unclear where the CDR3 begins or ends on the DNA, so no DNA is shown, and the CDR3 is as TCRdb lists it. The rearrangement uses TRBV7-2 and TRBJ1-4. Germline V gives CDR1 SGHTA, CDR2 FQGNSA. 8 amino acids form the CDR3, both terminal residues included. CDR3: CASSLVLG.

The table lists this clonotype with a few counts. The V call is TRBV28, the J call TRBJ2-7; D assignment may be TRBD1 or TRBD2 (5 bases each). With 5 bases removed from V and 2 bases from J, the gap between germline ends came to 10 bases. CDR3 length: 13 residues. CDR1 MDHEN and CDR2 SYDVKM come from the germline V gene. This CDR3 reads CASSKGPTYEQYF. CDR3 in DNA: TGTGCCAGCAGTAAGGGACCTACCTACGAGCAGTACTTC.

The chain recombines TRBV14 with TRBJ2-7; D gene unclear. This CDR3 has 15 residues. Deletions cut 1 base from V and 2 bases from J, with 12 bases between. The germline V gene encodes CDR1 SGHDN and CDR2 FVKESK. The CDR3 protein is CASSQAWGSTYEQYF. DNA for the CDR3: TGTGCCAGCAGCCAAGCCTGGGGTTCTACCTACGAGCAGTACTTC.

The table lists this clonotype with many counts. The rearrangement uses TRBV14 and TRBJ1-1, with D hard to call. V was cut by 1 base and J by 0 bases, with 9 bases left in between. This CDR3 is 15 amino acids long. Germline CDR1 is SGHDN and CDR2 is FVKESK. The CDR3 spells CASSQVRQVNTEAFF. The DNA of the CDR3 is TGTGCCAGCAGCCAAGTCAGGCAGGTGAACACTGAAGCTTTCTTT.

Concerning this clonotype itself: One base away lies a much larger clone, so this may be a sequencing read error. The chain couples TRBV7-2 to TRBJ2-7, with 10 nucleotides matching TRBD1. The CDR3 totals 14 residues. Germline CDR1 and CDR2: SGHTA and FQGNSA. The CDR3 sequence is CAGRPGQGPYEQYF. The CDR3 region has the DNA TGTGCCGGCAGGCCGGGACAGGGGCCATACGAGCAGTACTTC.

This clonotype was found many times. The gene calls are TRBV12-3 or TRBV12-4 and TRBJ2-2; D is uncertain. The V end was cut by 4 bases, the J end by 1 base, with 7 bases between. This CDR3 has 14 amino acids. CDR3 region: CASSSFLNTGELFF. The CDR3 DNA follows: TGTGCCAGCAGTTCGTTTCTGAACACCGGGGAGCTGTTTTTT.

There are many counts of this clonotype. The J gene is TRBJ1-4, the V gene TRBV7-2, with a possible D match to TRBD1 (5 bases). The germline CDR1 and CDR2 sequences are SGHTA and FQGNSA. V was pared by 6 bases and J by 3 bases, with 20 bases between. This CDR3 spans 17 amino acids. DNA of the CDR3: TGTGCCAGCAGTTACCTGACCGGGGCGGGGGCTAATGAAAAACTGTTTTTT. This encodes CASSYLTGAGANEKLFF.

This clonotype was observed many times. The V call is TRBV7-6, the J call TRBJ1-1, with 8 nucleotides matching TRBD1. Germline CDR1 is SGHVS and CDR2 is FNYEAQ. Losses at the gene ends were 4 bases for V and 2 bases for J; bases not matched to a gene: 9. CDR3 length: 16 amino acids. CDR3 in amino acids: CASSSDRGALNTEAFF. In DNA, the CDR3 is TGTGCCAGCAGCTCTGACAGGGGAGCCTTAAACACTGAAGCTTTCTTT.

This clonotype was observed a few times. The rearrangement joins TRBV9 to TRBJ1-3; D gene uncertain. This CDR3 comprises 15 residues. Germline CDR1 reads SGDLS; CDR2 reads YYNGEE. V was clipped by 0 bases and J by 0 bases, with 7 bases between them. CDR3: CASSVDGSSGNTIYF. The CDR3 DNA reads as TGTGCCAGCAGCGTAGACGGTAGCTCTGGAAACACCATATATTTT.